This TCR beta chain appears in the sequencing data of a study of cytomegalovirus exposure and HLA in healthy donors. At the level of the study: Around 180 million T cells yielded 100 million or so unique TCR beta sequences in earlier analysis.

PCR amplification relied on 60 Vbeta primers (plus 13 Jbeta primers). TCRdb keeps only in-frame clones here, not all; method: immunoSEQ multiplex PCR. The table has some 120,000 clones, roughly 68% seen once; the top ten hold under 6.5%. This clone was seen only once. Its antigen is not known. Overall study results and limits: A link between a missense DCLRE1C variant and TCR beta V- and J-gene trimming emerged from a later analysis. The authors listed 150 or so TCR beta chains as cytomegalovirus-associated. The authors considered a cluster of highly shared sequence variants likely to be a sequencing artifact.

V gave up 3 bases and J gave up 1 base, with 9 bases separating them. CDR1 is SEHNR, CDR2 FQNEAQ, per germline (reference sequence). This CDR3 spans 14 amino acids. This clonotype was sampled from a woman between 45 and 60 years old in good health and CMV-seropositive. J is TRBJ1-2 and V is TRBV7-9; D unresolved. The sample was PBMCs. This chain's CDR3 is CASSLGSVNYGYTF. CDR3 DNA: TGTGCCAGCAGCTTGGGCAGTGTTAACTATGGCTACACCTTC. The whole variable domain, remainder taken from reference TRBV7-9 and TRBJ1-2, is DTGVSQNPRHKITKRGQNVTFRCDPISEHNRLYWYRQTLGQGPEFLTYFQNEAQLEKSRLLSDRFSAERPKGSFSTLEIQRTEQGDSAMYLCASSLGSVNYGYTFGSGTRLTVV.